The 20 T cell receptor beta chains in this list originate from one sample, sequenced in a study of molecular identifiers for immune sequencing clone quantification (dated by TCRdb to 2016 to 2019). The library was built by means of PCR. Reads for this sample came from an Illumina HiSeq 4000. The public reads were reprocessed in TCRdb via fastp at Q25 and MiXCR, keeping in-frame beta chains. Every entry covers one CDR3 protein and lists the most common genes and DNA from its rows. In this sample the table shows about 640,000 distinct CDR3 sequences, about 20% of which occur a single time. The top ten constitute roughly 0.9% of the sample. The specimen was naive CD8+ T cells from blood, with Jurkat cell RNA spiked in. The cell subset or site label corresponds to: FACS-sorted CD8+CD4-CCR7+CD45RA+ naive T cells. These receptors all stem from a human donor in good health. Some libraries in this study had Jurkat cell RNA spiked in.

This clonotype was observed a handful of times. The rearrangement joins TRBV6-5 to TRBJ1-3; D is ambiguous. This CDR3 region has 16 residues. Trimming left V 5 bases short and J 4 bases short, with 18 bases between. Germline V CDR1 and CDR2: MNHEY, SVGAGI. The CDR3 DNA sequence: TGTGCCAGCAGTCAGGACCGGGGAAGTGCCGGAAACACCATATATTTT. Protein sequence: CASSQDRGSAGNTIYF.

In the case of this clonotype: One base away lies a much larger clone, so this may be a sequencing read error. The chain employs TRBV7-9 and TRBJ2-2; D is possibly TRBD1 or TRBD2 (5 bases each). The CDR3 length is 15 residues. V lost 7 bases to trimming and J lost 2 bases, with 14 bases between them. Germline-derived CDR1 and CDR2 are SEHNR and FQNEAQ (reference sequence). CDR3 protein: CASIFRDANTGELFF. DNA for the CDR3: TGTGCCAGCATCTTCCGGGACGCCAACACCGGGGAGCTGTTTTTT.

This clonotype was counted at least ten times. V gene TRBV30 combines with J gene TRBJ2-1; no firm D call. Germline V CDR1 and CDR2: GTSNPN, SVGIG (reference sequence). Trimming pared 4 bases from V and 9 bases from J, leaving 16 bases between. The CDR3 spans 13 residues. For the CDR3, the DNA is TGTGCCTGGAATAGTGGGTTAATGGGTGAGCAGTTCTTC. Protein: CAWNSGLMGEQFF.

On this clonotype: A much larger clone sits a single nucleotide away, making a read error possible. The chain couples TRBV12-3 or TRBV12-4 to TRBJ2-7, with D perhaps matching TRBD2 (6 bases). The length of the CDR3 is 14 residues. As DNA, the CDR3 is TGTGCCAGCAGTTTGGGCCCGGGACTCTACGAGCGGTACTTC. It translates to CASSLGPGLYERYF.

This clonotype was seen at least ten times. The rearrangement joins TRBV27 to TRBJ2-7; no reliable D call. Germline V gives CDR1 MNHEY, CDR2 SMNVEV (reference sequence). Trimming stripped 1 base from V and 4 bases from J, with 11 bases between. The CDR3 has 14 residues. CDR3 region: CASSLFRGGYEQYF. The CDR3 nucleotides are TGTGCCAGCAGTTTATTCCGCGGTGGGTACGAGCAGTACTTC.

A word on this clonotype: This may stem from a read error, because a much larger clone lies one nucleotide away. The genes are TRBV24-1 and TRBJ2-2, with D tentatively TRBD2 (5 bases). Germline V gene data show CDR1 as KGHDR and CDR2 as SFDVKD. This CDR3 has 14 amino acids. Written as DNA, the CDR3 is TGTGCCACCAGTGATTCGAGATTCACCGGGGAGCTGCTTTTT. This translates into CATSDSRFTGELLF.

At least ten counts were recorded for this clonotype. This chain joins TRBV7-6 and TRBJ2-2, with D tentatively TRBD1 or TRBD2 (5 bases each). From germline, CDR1 is SGHVS and CDR2 FNYEAQ. The CDR3 spans 19 residues. V lost 5 bases, J lost 3 bases, and 25 bases lay in between. The CDR3 DNA is TGTGCCAGCAGCCCTCCCCGTTTGGGGGTTATAAGGGACACCGGGGAGCTGTTTTTT. Translated, it gives CASSPPRLGVIRDTGELFF.

This clonotype was detected ten times or more. The gene calls are TRBV27 and TRBJ2-5, with 7 positions matching TRBD1. J lost 3 bases, V lost 3 bases, and 19 bases had no gene match. Per the germline V gene, CDR1 is MNHEY and CDR2 is SMNVEV (reference sequence). CDR3 size: 19 residues. The CDR3: CASSFIGRNRQGVEETQYF. CDR3 bases: TGTGCCAGCAGTTTTATCGGCCGGAATCGACAGGGAGTTGAAGAGACCCAGTACTTC.

With regard to this clonotype: A much bigger clone sits one base away, suggesting this may be a read error. The rearrangement uses TRBV29-1 and TRBJ1-1, with D unresolved. CDR1 SQVTM and CDR2 ANQGSEA come from the germline V gene. Trimming removed 6 bases from V and 1 base from J, with 9 bases in between. The CDR3 is made up of 12 amino acids. CDR3 DNA sequence: TGCAGCGTCCCCTTGGCGAACACTGAAGCTTTCTTT. Protein product: CSVPLANTEAFF.

This clonotype was seen at least ten times. The chain is built from TRBV28 and TRBJ1-5, with D tentatively TRBD1 (6 bases). Germline V gene lookup returns CDR1 MDHEN and CDR2 SYDVKM. The CDR3 spans 14 residues. V shed 11 bases and J shed 0 bases, with 14 bases lying between them. Here the CDR3 reads CAAEGVYSNQPQHF. DNA of the CDR3: TGTGCCGCGGAGGGGGTCTATAGCAATCAGCCCCAGCATTTT.

This clonotype was seen at least ten times. The chain uses TRBV6-2 or TRBV6-3 and TRBJ2-7; unclear D gene. Germline CDR1 and CDR2: MNHEY and SVGEGT. V was clipped by 2 bases and J by 2 bases, with 4 bases between them. The CDR3 totals 12 residues. The chain's CDR3 is CASSYVPYEQYF. DNA for the CDR3: TGTGCCAGCAGTTACGTGCCCTACGAGCAGTACTTC.

This clonotype was counted at least ten times. The chain has TRBV25-1 and TRBJ2-7; D unresolved. Germline values: CDR1 MGHDK, CDR2 SYGVNS. Between the trimmed V and J ends, which lost 0 bases and 2 bases, there was a span of 8 bases. This CDR3 comprises 14 residues. The CDR3: CASSEYGGTYEQYF. CDR3 bases: TGTGCCAGCAGTGAATATGGCGGAACCTACGAGCAGTACTTC.

As for this clonotype: The junction departs from the called germline gene at one end, perhaps through a read error. V is TRBV4-3 and J is TRBJ1-6, with a weak D call TRBD1 (5 bases). Per germline, CDR1 LGHNA and CDR2 YSLEER. The CDR3 totals 13 residues. CDR3 sequence: CTSSQDLGVPLHF. Here the CDR3 DNA reads TGCACCAGCAGCCAAGATTTGGGGGTGCCCCTCCACTTT.

Remarks on this clonotype: The germline gene is not matched at one end of the junction; a read error may be the cause. The V gene is TRBV7-3, the J gene TRBJ2-5; 9 nucleotides agree with TRBD2. This CDR3 comprises 13 residues. Germline CDR1 reads SGHTA; CDR2 reads FQGTGA. The CDR3 DNA is TGTGCCAGCAGCCTTAGCGGGAGAGAGACCCGGTACTTC. Translation gives CASSLSGRETRYF.

On this clonotype itself: A single base separates this from a much larger clone, so it may be a read error. The gene calls are TRBV28 and TRBJ1-6; D remains unclear. CDR3 length: 15 residues. The germline gives CDR1 MDHEN, CDR2 SYDVKM. Here the CDR3 reads CASSSTRGPNSSLHF. CDR3 bases: TGTGCCAGCAGTTCCACTAGAGGGCCGAATTCATCCCTCCACTTT. Full variable domain (remainder filled in from reference TRBV28 and TRBJ1-6): DVKVTQSSRYLVKRTGEKVFLECVQDMDHENMFWYRQDPGLGLRLIYFSYDVKMKEKGDIPEGYSVSREKKERFSLILESASTNQTSMYLCASSSTRGPNSSLHFGNGTRLTVT.

This clonotype was detected ten times or more. The J gene is TRBJ2-1, the V gene TRBV4-1; possible D gene TRBD1, 5 bases. CDR3 length equals 13 residues. Germline V gene data show CDR1 as MGHRA and CDR2 as YSYEKL. With 1 base removed from V and 7 bases from J, the gap between germline ends came to 8 bases. The CDR3 sequence: CASSQGRVNEQFF. The DNA for the CDR3 is TGCGCCAGCAGCCAAGGCAGGGTGAATGAGCAGTTCTTC.

On this clonotype itself: This sequence may be a read error, since a much larger clone differs from it by one base. The chain uses TRBV25-1 and TRBJ2-5; D is tentatively TRBD1 or TRBD2 (7 bases each). The CDR3 extends over 14 amino acids. Germline values: CDR1 MGHDK, CDR2 SYGVNS. V lost 8 bases and J 3 bases, leaving 16 bases between the germline ends. The CDR3 loop is CASGQAGVKETQYF. In DNA form, the CDR3 reads TGTGCCAGCGGACAGGCGGGAGTTAAAGAGACCCAGTACTTC.

Remarks on this clonotype: A much larger clone sits a single nucleotide away, making a read error possible. CDR3 protein: CSVEGLGEGGRGPGYGYTF. As DNA, the CDR3 is TGCAGCGTTGAAGGTTTGGGGGAGGGGGGGCGTGGACCTGGCTATGGCTACACCTTC. This sequence joins TRBV29-1 and TRBJ1-2; D is perhaps TRBD1 (6 bases). V was shortened by 1 base and J by 4 bases, with 28 bases between the two germline ends. There are 19 residues in the CDR3. CDR1 is SQVTM, CDR2 ANQGSEA, per germline.

V gene TRBV6-2 or TRBV6-3 combines with J gene TRBJ2-5, with 8 bases aligning to TRBD2. The CDR3 sequence is 15 residues long. The V segment lost 7 bases and the J segment 3 bases; nucleotides outside the gene matches: 10. Germline V gene lookup returns CDR1 MNHEY and CDR2 SVGEGT. CDR3 region: CASTGGGLGEETQYF. The CDR3 region has the DNA TGTGCCAGCACCGGGGGGGGCCTTGGAGAAGAGACCCAGTACTTC.

This clonotype was detected ten times or more. CDR3 region: CASSFGQGSYEQYF. The CDR3 coding sequence is TGTGCCAGCAGCTTTGGACAGGGATCCTACGAGCAGTACTTC. The J gene is TRBJ2-7, the V gene TRBV5-4; 8 nucleotides agree with TRBD1. The CDR3 is 14 residues long. Unmatched junction bases numbered 2, after V lost 2 bases and J lost 1 base. The V gene's germline CDR1 is SGHNT and CDR2 YYREEE (reference sequence).